This TCR beta chain was observed in a study of blood T cell repertoires in COVID-19. Study-wide context: The United States, Italy and Spain were the sources of the acute and convalescent COVID-19 samples. T cells, B-cell-depleted T cells, or PBMCs provided the cDNA or gDNA that served as material.

Original processing notes: Amplification with reference gene primers provided the estimates of nucleated cell counts. The method was immunoSEQ multiplex PCR; TCRdb's version includes in-frame clones alone and lacks a portion of them. The V and J calls and clone size were taken over from that table, and D and trimming were inferred from the DNA. The sample lists about 100,000 clones; around 89% were seen once. Germline V gene sequence: CDR1 SGDLS, CDR2 YYNGEE. V lost 4 bases and J lost 5, with 13 bases in between. CDR3 length: 13 amino acids. The receptor comes from a middle-aged man with active or convalescent COVID-19. The gene calls are TRBV9 and TRBJ2-7; D call uncertain. Source material: peripheral blood. This chain's CDR3 is CASSPSARNEQYF. The CDR3 DNA reads TGTGCCAGCAGCCCCTCTGCCAGGAACGAGCAGTACTTC.